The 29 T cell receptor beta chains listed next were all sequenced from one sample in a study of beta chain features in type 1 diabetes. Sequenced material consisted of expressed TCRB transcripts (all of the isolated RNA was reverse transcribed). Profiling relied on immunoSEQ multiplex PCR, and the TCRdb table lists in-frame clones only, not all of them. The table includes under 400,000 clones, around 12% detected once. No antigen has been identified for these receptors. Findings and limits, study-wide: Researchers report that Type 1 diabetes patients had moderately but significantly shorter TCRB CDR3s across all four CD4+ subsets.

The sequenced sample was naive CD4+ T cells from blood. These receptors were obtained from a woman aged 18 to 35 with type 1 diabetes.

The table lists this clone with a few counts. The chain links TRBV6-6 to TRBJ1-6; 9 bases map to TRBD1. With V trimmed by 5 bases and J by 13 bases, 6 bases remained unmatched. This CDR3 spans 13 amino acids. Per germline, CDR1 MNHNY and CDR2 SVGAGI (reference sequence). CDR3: CASSRDRERPLHF. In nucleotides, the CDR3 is TGTGCCAGCAGTAGGGACAGGGAGCGGCCCCTCCACTTT.

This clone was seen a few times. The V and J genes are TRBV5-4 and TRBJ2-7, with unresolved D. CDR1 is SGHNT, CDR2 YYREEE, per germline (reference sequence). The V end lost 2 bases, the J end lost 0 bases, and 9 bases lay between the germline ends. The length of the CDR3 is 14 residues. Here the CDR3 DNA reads TGTGCCAGCAGCTTTGCGGCGAACTCCTACGAGCAGTACTTC. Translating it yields CASSFAANSYEQYF.

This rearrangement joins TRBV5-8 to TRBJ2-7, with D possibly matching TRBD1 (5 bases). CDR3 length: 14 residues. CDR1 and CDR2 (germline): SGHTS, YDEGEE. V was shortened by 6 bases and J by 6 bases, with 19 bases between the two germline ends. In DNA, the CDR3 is TGTGCCAGCACCTCCTGGGGCGACTCTGGCGAGCAGTACTTC. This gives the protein CASTSWGDSGEQYF.

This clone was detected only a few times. The CDR3 DNA sequence: TGTGCCAGCTCACCAGTTCAGGGGGAAAGTGGTGGCTACACCTTC. It encodes CASSPVQGESGGYTF. The chain joins TRBV18 to TRBJ1-2; 7 bases line up with TRBD1. The germline CDR1 and CDR2 sequences are KGHSH and LQKENI. The CDR3 totals 15 residues. After removal of 2 bases from V and 7 bases from J, the junction contained 10 bases not matched to a gene.

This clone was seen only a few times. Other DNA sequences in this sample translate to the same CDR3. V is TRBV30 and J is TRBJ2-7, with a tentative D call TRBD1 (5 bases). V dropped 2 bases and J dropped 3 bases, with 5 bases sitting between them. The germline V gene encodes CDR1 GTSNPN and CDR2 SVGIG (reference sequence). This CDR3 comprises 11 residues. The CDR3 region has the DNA TGTGCCTGGAGTAGGGGCTACGAGCAGTACTTC. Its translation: CAWSRGYEQYF.

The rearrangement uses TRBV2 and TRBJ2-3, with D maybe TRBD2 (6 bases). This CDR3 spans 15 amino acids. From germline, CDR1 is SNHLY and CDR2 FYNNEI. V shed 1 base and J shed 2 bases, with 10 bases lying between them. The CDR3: CASSEGRGLTDTQYF. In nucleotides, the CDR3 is TGTGCCAGCAGTGAAGGGCGGGGACTCACAGATACGCAGTATTTT.

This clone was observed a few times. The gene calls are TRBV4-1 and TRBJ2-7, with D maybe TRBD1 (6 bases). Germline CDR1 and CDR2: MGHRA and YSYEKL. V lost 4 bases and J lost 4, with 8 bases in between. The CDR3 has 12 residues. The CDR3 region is CASSLQGYEQYF. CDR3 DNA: TGCGCCAGCAGCCTACAGGGATACGAGCAGTACTTC.

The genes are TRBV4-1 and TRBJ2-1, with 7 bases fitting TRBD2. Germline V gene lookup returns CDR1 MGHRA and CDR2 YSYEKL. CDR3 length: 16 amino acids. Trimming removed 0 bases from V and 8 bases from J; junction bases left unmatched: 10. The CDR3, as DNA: TGCGCCAGCAGCCAAGAAGGCGGGAGTTGGGTGGATGAGCAGTTCTTC. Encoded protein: CASSQEGGSWVDEQFF.

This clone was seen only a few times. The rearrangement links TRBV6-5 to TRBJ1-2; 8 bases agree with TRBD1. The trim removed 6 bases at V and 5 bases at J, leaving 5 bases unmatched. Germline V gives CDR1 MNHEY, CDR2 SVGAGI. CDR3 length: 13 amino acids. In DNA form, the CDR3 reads TGTGCCAGCAGCAGGACAGGGAATTATGGCTACACCTTC. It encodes CASSRTGNYGYTF.

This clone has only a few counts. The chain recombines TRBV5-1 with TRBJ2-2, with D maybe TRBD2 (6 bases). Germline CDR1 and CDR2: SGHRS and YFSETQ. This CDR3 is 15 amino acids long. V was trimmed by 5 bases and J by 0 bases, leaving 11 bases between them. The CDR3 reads CASRSGLSNTGELFF. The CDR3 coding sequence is TGCGCCAGCAGGTCGGGACTCTCGAACACCGGGGAGCTGTTTTTT.

CDR3 protein: CASSLAALPGEYNEQFF. In DNA, the CDR3 is TGCGCCAGCAGCTTGGCCGCTCTCCCGGGGGAATACAATGAGCAGTTCTTC. The chain combines TRBV5-1 with TRBJ2-1, with D possibly being TRBD2 (6 bases). The CDR3 has 17 amino acids. Germline CDR1 and CDR2: SGHRS and YFSETQ. V lost 0 bases to trimming and J lost 4 bases, with 17 bases between them.

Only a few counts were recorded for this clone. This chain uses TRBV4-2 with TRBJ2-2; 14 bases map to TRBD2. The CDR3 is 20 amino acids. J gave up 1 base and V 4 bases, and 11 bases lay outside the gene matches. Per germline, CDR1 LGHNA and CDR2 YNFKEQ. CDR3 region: CASSPPTGLAGVLNTGELFF. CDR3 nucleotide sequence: TGTGCCAGCAGCCCACCGACGGGACTAGCGGGAGTTTTGAACACCGGGGAGCTGTTTTTT.

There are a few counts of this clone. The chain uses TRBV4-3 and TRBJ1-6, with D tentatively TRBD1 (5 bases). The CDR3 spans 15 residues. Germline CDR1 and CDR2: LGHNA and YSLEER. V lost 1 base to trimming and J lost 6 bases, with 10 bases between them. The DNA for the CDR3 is TGCGCCAGCAGCCAAGCAGGGACTTTTAATTCACCCCTCCACTTT. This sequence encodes CASSQAGTFNSPLHF.

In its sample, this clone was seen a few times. CDR3 DNA: TGTGCCAGCAGCCTAGTGGAGGACGAGCAGTACTTC. Translation: CASSLVEDEQYF. The chain combines TRBV7-9 with TRBJ2-7; TRBD2 is a possible D gene (5 bases). The V end lost 5 bases, the J end lost 5 bases, and 10 bases lay between the germline ends. CDR3 length: 12 amino acids. Germline lookup yields CDR1 SEHNR and CDR2 FQNEAQ (reference sequence).

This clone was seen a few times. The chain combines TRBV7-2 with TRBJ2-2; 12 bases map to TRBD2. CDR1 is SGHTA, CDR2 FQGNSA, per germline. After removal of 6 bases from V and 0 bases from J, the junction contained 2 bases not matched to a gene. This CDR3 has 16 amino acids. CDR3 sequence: CASSRLAGANTGELFF. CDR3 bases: TGTGCCAGCAGTCGACTAGCGGGGGCGAACACCGGGGAGCTGTTTTTT.

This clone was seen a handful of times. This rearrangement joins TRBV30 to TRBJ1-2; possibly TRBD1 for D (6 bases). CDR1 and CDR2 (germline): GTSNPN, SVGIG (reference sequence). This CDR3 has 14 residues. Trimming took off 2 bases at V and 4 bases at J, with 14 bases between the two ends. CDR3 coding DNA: TGTGCCTGGAGTCCATCGACAGGACGCTATGGCTACACCTTC. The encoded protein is CAWSPSTGRYGYTF.

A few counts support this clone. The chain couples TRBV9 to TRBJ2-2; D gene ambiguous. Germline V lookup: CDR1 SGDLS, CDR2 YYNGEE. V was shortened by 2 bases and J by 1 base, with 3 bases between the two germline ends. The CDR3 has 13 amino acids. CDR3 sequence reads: CASSVRNTGELFF. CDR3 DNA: TGTGCCAGCAGCGTCAGGAACACCGGGGAGCTGTTTTTT. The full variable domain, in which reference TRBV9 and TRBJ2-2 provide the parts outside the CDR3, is DSGVTQTPKHLITATGQRVTLRCSPRSGDLSVYWYQQSLDQGLQFLIQYYNGEERAKGNILERFSAQQFPDLHSELNLSSLELGDSALYFCASSVRNTGELFFGEGSRLTVL.

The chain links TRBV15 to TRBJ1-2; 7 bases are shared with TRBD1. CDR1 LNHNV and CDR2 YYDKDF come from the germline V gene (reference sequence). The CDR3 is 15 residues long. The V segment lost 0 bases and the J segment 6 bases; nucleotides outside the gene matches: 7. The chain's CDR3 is CATSREGGSQNGYTF. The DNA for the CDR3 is TGTGCCACCAGCAGAGAAGGGGGCAGCCAGAATGGCTACACCTTC.

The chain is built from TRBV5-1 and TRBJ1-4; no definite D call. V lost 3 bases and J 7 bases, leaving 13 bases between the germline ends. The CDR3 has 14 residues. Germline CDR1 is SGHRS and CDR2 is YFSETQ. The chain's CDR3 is CASSSGGAAEKLFF. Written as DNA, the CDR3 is TGCGCCAGCAGCTCGGGAGGTGCGGCTGAAAAACTGTTTTTT.

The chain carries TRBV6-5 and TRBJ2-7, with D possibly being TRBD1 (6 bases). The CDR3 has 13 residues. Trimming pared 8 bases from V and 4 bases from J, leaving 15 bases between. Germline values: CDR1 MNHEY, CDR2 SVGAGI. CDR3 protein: CASSRTTGYEQYF. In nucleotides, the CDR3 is TGTGCCAGCTCCCGTACCACAGGGTACGAGCAGTACTTC.

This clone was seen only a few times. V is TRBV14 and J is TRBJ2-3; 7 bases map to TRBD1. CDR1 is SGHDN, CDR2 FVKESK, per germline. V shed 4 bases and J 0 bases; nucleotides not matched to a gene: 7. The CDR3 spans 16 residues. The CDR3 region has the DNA TGTGCCAGCAGCCTCAGAGGACAGGTTAGCACAGATACGCAGTATTTT. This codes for CASSLRGQVSTDTQYF.

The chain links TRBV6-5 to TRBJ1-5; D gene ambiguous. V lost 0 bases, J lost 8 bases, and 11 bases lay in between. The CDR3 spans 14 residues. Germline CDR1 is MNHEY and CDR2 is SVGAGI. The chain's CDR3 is CASSYSLGREPQHF. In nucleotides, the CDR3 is TGTGCCAGCAGTTACTCCCTAGGGCGGGAGCCCCAGCATTTT.

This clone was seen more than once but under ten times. The CDR3: CASGTGIYEQYF. The CDR3 DNA follows: TGTGCCAGTGGTACAGGGATTTACGAGCAGTACTTC. The V and J genes are TRBV9 and TRBJ2-7; the D gene is possibly TRBD1 (6 bases). Per germline, CDR1 SGDLS and CDR2 YYNGEE. The CDR3 spans 12 residues. Trimming took 8 bases from V and 4 from J, leaving 13 bases between them.

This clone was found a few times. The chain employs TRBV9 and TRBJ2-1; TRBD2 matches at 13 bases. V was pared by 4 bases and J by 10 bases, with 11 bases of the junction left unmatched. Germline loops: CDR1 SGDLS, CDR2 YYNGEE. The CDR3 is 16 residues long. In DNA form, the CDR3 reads TGTGCCAGCAGCCTTATGGGACTAGCGGGGACAGAAGAGCAGTTCTTC. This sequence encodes CASSLMGLAGTEEQFF.

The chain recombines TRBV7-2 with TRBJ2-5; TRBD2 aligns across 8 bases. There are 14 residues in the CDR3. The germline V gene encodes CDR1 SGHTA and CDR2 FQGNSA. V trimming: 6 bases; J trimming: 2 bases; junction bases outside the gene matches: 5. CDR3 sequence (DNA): TGTGCCAGCAGGTCTAGCGGGTATCAAGAGACCCAGTACTTC. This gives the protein CASRSSGYQETQYF.

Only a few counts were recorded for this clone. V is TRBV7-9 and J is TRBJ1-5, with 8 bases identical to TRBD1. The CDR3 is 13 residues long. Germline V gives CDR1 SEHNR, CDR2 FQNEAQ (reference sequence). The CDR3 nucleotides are TGTGCAGGGGGGACAGGTGACAATCAGCCCCAGCATTTT. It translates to CAGGTGDNQPQHF.

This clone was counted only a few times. The CDR3 sequence is CASSSKRGGQDEQFF. Here the CDR3 DNA reads TGTGCCAGCAGCTCCAAGCGGGGGGGCCAGGATGAGCAGTTCTTC. This chain links TRBV11-2 with TRBJ2-1; 10 bases are a match to TRBD2. After removal of 4 bases from V and 8 bases from J, the junction contained 8 bases not matched to a gene. The CDR3 length is 15 residues. Germline assignment: CDR1 SGHAT and CDR2 FQNNGV.

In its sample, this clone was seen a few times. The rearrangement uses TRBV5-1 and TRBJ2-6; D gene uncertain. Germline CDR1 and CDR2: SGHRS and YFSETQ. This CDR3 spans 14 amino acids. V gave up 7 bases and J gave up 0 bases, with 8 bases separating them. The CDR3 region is CASGQYSGANVLTF. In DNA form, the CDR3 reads TGCGCCAGCGGCCAGTACTCTGGGGCCAACGTCCTGACTTTC.

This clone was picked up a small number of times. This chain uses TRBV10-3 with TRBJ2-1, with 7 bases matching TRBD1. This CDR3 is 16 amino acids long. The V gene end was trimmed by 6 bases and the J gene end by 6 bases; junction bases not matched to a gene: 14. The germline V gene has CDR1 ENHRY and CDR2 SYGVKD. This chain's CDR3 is CAIRPFRQGDSNEQFF. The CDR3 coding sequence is TGTGCCATCAGGCCCTTCCGACAGGGAGATAGCAATGAGCAGTTCTTC.